These 24 T cell receptor beta chains originate from one sample sequenced in a study of T cells in Graves' hyperthyroidism and ophthalmopathy. Amplified TCR beta CDR3 regions came from RNA transcripts. First-round RT-PCR with HTBI primers amplified the TCR CDR3 region. TCRdb redid the calling of the multiplex PCR reads with MiXCR, one entry per CDR3 protein. The table lists more than 500,000 distinct CDR3 sequences, about 15% of them singletons. The sequencing input was blood. These receptors all stem from a middle-aged woman with Graves' hyperthyroidism.

This clonotype was detected many times. The V call is TRBV5-1, the J call TRBJ2-1, with 15 positions matching TRBD2. With 4 bases clipped from V and 9 bases from J, the junction kept 8 bases outside the gene matches. The CDR3 length is 16 residues. Germline V gives CDR1 SGHRS, CDR2 YFSETQ. The CDR3: CASSDGLAGGRSEQFF. CDR3 DNA sequence: TGCGCCAGCAGCGATGGACTAGCGGGAGGGCGGAGTGAGCAGTTCTTC.

Of note for this clonotype: With a much larger clone just one base away, this may be a read error. The rearrangement links TRBV6-1 to TRBJ2-7, with TRBD1 matching 9 bases. Germline V lookup: CDR1 MNHNS, CDR2 SASEGT. The CDR3 sequence is 15 residues long. DNA for the CDR3: TGTGCCTGCAGAGTTGCCGGGACAGGGAGCGACGAGCAGTACTTC. Its translation: CACRVAGTGSDEQYF.

This clonotype came up many times. V usage is TRBV3-1 and J usage is TRBJ1-1; 9 bases line up with TRBD1. Germline V CDR1 and CDR2: LGHDT, YNNKEL (reference sequence). This CDR3 contains 15 residues. J lost 3 bases, V lost 5 bases, and 7 bases had no gene match. CDR3 nucleotide sequence: TGTGCCAGCAGCGCCAGACAGGGGGTGGACACTGAAGCTTTCTTT. Translation: CASSARQGVDTEAFF.

This chain uses TRBV6-1 with TRBJ1-5; no definite D call. CDR3 size: 13 residues. In germline, CDR1 is MNHNS, CDR2 SASEGT. V shed 8 bases and J shed 7 bases, with 15 bases lying between them. CDR3 DNA sequence: TGTGCCAGCTCGCCGGGGTGGAGGCAGCCCCAGCATTTT. Encoded protein: CASSPGWRQPQHF.

The rearrangement joins TRBV24-1 to TRBJ2-3; maybe TRBD2 (5 bases). This CDR3 is 15 amino acids long. CDR1 is KGHDR, CDR2 SFDVKD, per germline. Deletions cut 0 bases from V and 5 bases from J, with 11 bases between. The CDR3 spells CATSDLEDWGDTQYF. The CDR3 nucleotides read TGTGCCACCAGTGATTTGGAGGACTGGGGAGATACGCAGTATTTT.

This clonotype was counted many times. The chain carries TRBV30 and TRBJ1-1, with D tentatively TRBD1 (6 bases). The CDR3 extends over 14 amino acids. The germline V gene encodes CDR1 GTSNPN and CDR2 SVGIG (reference sequence). Trimming removed 3 bases at V and 3 bases at J, with 14 bases between. The CDR3 nucleotides are TGTGCCTGGAGAATTAAGGGGGGACACACTGAAGCTTTCTTT. Protein: CAWRIKGGHTEAFF.

This clonotype came up many times. The chain joins TRBV28 to TRBJ1-6, with 9 bases fitting TRBD1. Germline assignment: CDR1 MDHEN and CDR2 SYDVKM. This CDR3 contains 16 residues. After removal of 3 bases from V and 10 bases from J, the junction contained 10 bases not matched to a gene. In DNA form, the CDR3 reads TGTGCCAGCAGTTTTGTCTGGGGACAGGGTGGATCACCCCTCCACTTT. It encodes CASSFVWGQGGSPLHF.

The table lists this clonotype with many counts. The genes are TRBV20-1 and TRBJ2-7; D remains unclear. The CDR3 is 11 residues long. V was trimmed by 3 bases and J by 5 bases, leaving 8 bases between them. The V gene's germline CDR1 is DFQATT and CDR2 SNEGSKA (reference sequence). In DNA form, the CDR3 reads TGCAGTGCTAGTCGCTCTCACGAGCAGTACTTC. The encoded protein is CSASRSHEQYF.

This clonotype was seen many times. The chain uses TRBV18 and TRBJ2-3; 8 bases are shared with TRBD2. CDR1 is KGHSH, CDR2 LQKENI, per germline. The CDR3 sequence is 16 residues long. V lost 2 bases, J lost 0 bases, and 4 bases stayed unmatched. The CDR3 is CASSPVASGSTDTQYF. The CDR3, as DNA: TGTGCCAGCTCACCAGTGGCTAGCGGGAGCACAGATACGCAGTATTTT.

This clonotype was seen at least ten times. The V and J genes are TRBV28 and TRBJ2-2; TRBD2 matches at 9 bases. Germline values: CDR1 MDHEN, CDR2 SYDVKM. After removal of 4 bases from V and 2 bases from J, the junction contained 5 bases not matched to a gene. There are 16 residues in the CDR3. In DNA, the CDR3 is TGTGCCAGCAGTTGGGGACTAGCTGTTAACACCGGGGAGCTGTTTTTT. Its translation is CASSWGLAVNTGELFF.

This clonotype was observed many times. The CDR3 sequence is CASGTWTGGNQPQHF. CDR3 nucleotide sequence: TGTGCCAGCGGGACTTGGACAGGGGGCAATCAGCCCCAGCATTTT. The chain links TRBV28 to TRBJ1-5, with TRBD1 matching over 9 bases. Germline lookup yields CDR1 MDHEN and CDR2 SYDVKM. J was trimmed by 2 bases and V by 8 bases; bases with no gene match: 7. CDR3 length: 15 residues.

The CDR3 protein is CASRRGGTQETQYF. The CDR3 coding sequence is TGTGCCAGCAGACGAGGGGGGACCCAAGAGACCCAGTACTTC. The chain combines TRBV7-2 with TRBJ2-5, with D perhaps being TRBD1 or TRBD2 (6 bases each). Germline values: CDR1 SGHTA, CDR2 FQGNSA. V shed 6 bases and J shed 1 base, with 12 bases lying between them. The CDR3 contains 14 residues. The whole variable domain, filled in from reference TRBV7-2 and TRBJ2-5, reads GAGVSQSPSNKVTEKGKDVELRCDPISGHTALYWYRQSLGQGLEFLIYFQGNSAPDKSGLPSDRFSAERTGGSVSTLTIQRTQQEDSAVYLCASRRGGTQETQYFGPGTRLLVL.

This clonotype was counted at least ten times. The CDR3 sequence is CASRPPEGQNSPLHF. Here the CDR3 DNA reads TGTGCCAGCAGACCACCGGAGGGACAGAATTCACCCCTCCACTTT. The chain uses TRBV28 and TRBJ1-6, with 7 nucleotides matching TRBD1. CDR1 and CDR2 from the germline V gene are MDHEN and SYDVKM. Trimming at V came to 6 bases and at J to 7 bases, leaving 9 bases not matched to a gene. The CDR3 totals 15 residues.

This clonotype was counted ten times or more. The rearrangement links TRBV7-9 to TRBJ1-4; D is ambiguous. V lost 5 bases and J lost 4, with 8 bases in between. This CDR3 comprises 13 residues. Looked up from germline, CDR1 is SEHNR and CDR2 is FQNEAQ (reference sequence). CDR3: CASSTTVNEKLFF. For the CDR3, the DNA is TGTGCCAGCAGCACGACGGTTAATGAAAAACTGTTTTTT.

This clonotype showed up many times. The gene calls are TRBV3-1 and TRBJ1-4; no clear D. Germline loops: CDR1 LGHDT, CDR2 YNNKEL (reference sequence). The CDR3 covers 14 residues. V shed 4 bases and J shed 3 bases, with 9 bases lying between them. CDR3 nucleotides: TGTGCCAGCAGCCTTGACCGCCCTAATGAAAAACTGTTTTTT. Protein sequence: CASSLDRPNEKLFF. Full variable domain (rest looked up from reference TRBV3-1 and TRBJ1-4): DTAVSQTPKYLVTQMGNDKSIKCEQNLGHDTMYWYKQDSKKFLKIMFSYNNKELIINETVPNRFSPKSPDKAHLNLHINSLELGDSAVYFCASSLDRPNEKLFFGSGTQLSVL.

The rearrangement links TRBV10-2 to TRBJ2-1; TRBD2 is a possible D gene (5 bases). V was cut by 6 bases and J by 8 bases, with 11 bases left in between. Germline V gene lookup returns CDR1 WSHSY and CDR2 SAAADI. CDR3 length: 12 amino acids. CDR3 in amino acids: CASSHGRDEQFF. The CDR3 DNA reads as TGCGCCAGCAGCCATGGGCGGGATGAGCAGTTCTTC.

This clonotype was seen many times. This chain joins TRBV6-1 and TRBJ2-5; TRBD1 is a possible D gene (5 bases). The CDR3 totals 13 residues. Trimming took off 6 bases at V and 4 bases at J, with 12 bases between the two ends. The germline gives CDR1 MNHNS, CDR2 SASEGT. CDR3 DNA sequence: TGTGCCAGCAGAGCAGGGTCATCAGAGACCCAGTACTTC. Translated, it gives CASRAGSSETQYF.

The V and J genes are TRBV5-6 and TRBJ2-5; 10 nucleotides align to TRBD2. There are 14 residues in the CDR3. After removal of 0 bases from V and 8 bases from J, the junction contained 4 bases not matched to a gene. Germline V gives CDR1 SGHDT, CDR2 YYEEEE. The chain's CDR3 is CASSLESSGSTQYF. CDR3 nucleotide sequence: TGTGCCAGCAGCTTGGAATCTAGCGGGAGCACCCAGTACTTC.

This clonotype was seen ten or more times. V and J are TRBV12-3 or TRBV12-4 and TRBJ2-1; unclear D gene. V lost 6 bases and J lost 7, with 13 bases in between. The CDR3 consists of 13 residues. The CDR3 is CASRRSQANEQFF. In DNA form, the CDR3 reads TGTGCCAGCAGACGTAGTCAGGCGAATGAGCAGTTCTTC.

V and J are TRBV7-2 and TRBJ2-2; 14 positions agree with TRBD2. V was pared by 5 bases and J by 6 bases, with 5 bases of the junction left unmatched. The CDR3 totals 16 residues. CDR1 is SGHTA and CDR2 is FQGNSA in the germline V gene. The CDR3 region has the DNA TGTGCCAGCAGCCCCCCGACTAGCGGGGGGGCCGGGGAGCTGTTTTTT. Its protein is CASSPPTSGGAGELFF.

The chain recombines TRBV3-1 with TRBJ2-1; 14 bases match TRBD2. This CDR3 is 17 amino acids long. With 4 bases clipped from V and 5 bases from J, the junction kept 7 bases outside the gene matches. Germline lookup yields CDR1 LGHDT and CDR2 YNNKEL (reference sequence). The CDR3 protein is CASSRTPTSGRDNEQFF. For the CDR3, the DNA is TGTGCCAGCAGCCGAACCCCGACTAGCGGGAGGGACAATGAGCAGTTCTTC.

This clonotype turned up a few times. A read error is likely here: a far larger clone is one base away. This rearrangement joins TRBV11-2 to TRBJ2-5; D is undetermined. Germline V gene sequence: CDR1 SGHAT, CDR2 FQNNGV. This CDR3 is 12 amino acids long. The CDR3: CASGLVGETQYF. The CDR3 coding sequence is TGTGCCAGCGGCTTAGTGGGAGAGACCCAGTACTTC.

This chain links TRBV5-1 with TRBJ2-5, with 14 positions matching TRBD2. The junction had 12 bases not matched to a gene; V was cut back by 4 bases and J by 4 bases. This CDR3 is 18 amino acids long. Germline CDR1 reads SGHRS; CDR2 reads YFSETQ. CDR3 loop: CASSPTGTSGSVAETQYF. In DNA, the CDR3 is TGCGCCAGCAGCCCAACAGGGACTAGCGGGAGTGTAGCAGAGACCCAGTACTTC.

The V call is TRBV7-9, the J call TRBJ2-5; TRBD2 might be the D (7 bases). Looked up from germline, CDR1 is SEHNR and CDR2 is FQNEAQ (reference sequence). Trimming shortened V by 3 bases and J by 1 base, and 15 bases separated the two germline ends. The CDR3 sequence is 16 residues long. This CDR3 is CASSFRGAGPQETQYF. DNA for the CDR3: TGTGCCAGCAGCTTCCGGGGGGCGGGACCCCAAGAGACCCAGTACTTC.